These 15 T cell receptor beta chains were sequenced from one sample in a study of identical twins. One entry per CDR3 protein, called by TCRdb with MiXCR from the 5' RACE reads. This table holds a few hundred thousand distinct CDR3 sequences, 12% to 15% found once. These sequences were also reported in another study, on yellow fever vaccine responses in identical twins.

Material: CD4+ T cells sorted from blood. The receptor source for this set is a woman in her late teens or twenties in good health.

The chain joins TRBV6-5 to TRBJ2-3, with a possible D match to TRBD2 (5 bases). Trimming took 6 bases from V and 2 from J, leaving 9 bases between them. In germline, CDR1 is MNHEY, CDR2 SVGAGI. This CDR3 has 13 amino acids. The CDR3 DNA follows: TGTGCCAGCAGGGACTCAAACACAGATACGCAGTATTTT. Its protein is CASRDSNTDTQYF.

The rearrangement links TRBV18 to TRBJ1-2; D ambiguous. Germline V gene data show CDR1 as KGHSH and CDR2 as LQKENI. V shed 0 bases and J shed 8 bases, with 13 bases lying between them. This CDR3 is 14 amino acids long. The CDR3 DNA reads as TGTGCCAGCTCACCACCGGGGAGCCCTAAGGGCTACACCTTC. Amino acids: CASSPPGSPKGYTF. Full variable domain (outside the CDR3, taken from reference TRBV18 and TRBJ1-2): NAGVMQNPRHLVRRRGQEARLRCSPMKGHSHVYWYRQLPEEGLKFMVYLQKENIIDESGMPKERFSAEFPKEGPSILRIQQVVRGDSAAYFCASSPPGSPKGYTFGSGTRLTVV.

The V and J genes are TRBV12-3 or TRBV12-4 and TRBJ2-7; D ambiguous. V lost 2 bases and J lost 2, with 7 bases in between. The CDR3 consists of 13 residues. DNA of the CDR3: TGTGCCAGCAGTTTATCTTCAACCTACGAGCAGTACGTC. Translated, it gives CASSLSSTYEQYV.

About this clonotype itself: One end of the junction does not line up with germline, which may come from a read error. This CDR3 reads CASSSGGDKQYF. CDR3 nucleotides: TGTGCCAGCAGCTCGGGGGGGGATAAGCAGTATTTT. The chain couples TRBV11-2 to TRBJ2-3; the match to TRBD2 covers 8 bases. Germline loops: CDR1 SGHAT, CDR2 FQNNGV. This CDR3 region has 12 residues.

The genes are TRBV14 and TRBJ1-6; 10 nucleotides match TRBD1. This CDR3 is 14 amino acids long. J was trimmed by 10 bases and V by 7 bases; bases with no gene match: 7. The germline V gene has CDR1 SGHDN and CDR2 FVKESK. CDR3 residues: CASTAGTGASPLHF. The DNA for the CDR3 is TGTGCCAGCACCGCCGGGACAGGGGCATCACCCCTCCACTTT.

V usage is TRBV7-9 and J usage is TRBJ2-7, with 10 positions matching TRBD1. The CDR3 length is 16 residues. V trimming: 5 bases; J trimming: 2 bases; junction bases outside the gene matches: 9. The V gene's germline CDR1 is SEHNR and CDR2 FQNEAQ (reference sequence). CDR3 protein: CASSPALTGGAYEQYF. The DNA for the CDR3 is TGTGCCAGCAGCCCAGCCCTGACAGGGGGCGCCTACGAGCAGTACTTC.

The chain has TRBV29-1 and TRBJ2-1; 7 nucleotides match TRBD1. The germline CDR1 and CDR2 sequences are SQVTM and ANQGSEA. The length of the CDR3 is 15 residues. Trimming cost V 7 bases and J 10 bases; bases outside gene matches: 19. The CDR3 nucleotides read TGCAGCGGGGGACGGACAGGTCTCACGTCGGGGGAGCAGTTCTTC. Amino acids: CSGGRTGLTSGEQFF.

The chain combines TRBV6-1 with TRBJ1-2, with 9 bases that match TRBD1. From germline, CDR1 is MNHNS and CDR2 SASEGT. The length of the CDR3 is 15 residues. The V and J ends lost 2 bases and 6 bases, in that order; junction bases with no gene match: 7. For the CDR3, the DNA is TGTGCCAGCAGTGAATATGGGACAGGGAAAAATGGCTACACCTTC. Protein: CASSEYGTGKNGYTF.

V gene TRBV24-1 combines with J gene TRBJ2-1, with a tentative D call TRBD2 (5 bases). The CDR3 runs 16 residues. Germline V lookup: CDR1 KGHDR, CDR2 SFDVKD. V was clipped by 4 bases and J by 8 bases, with 20 bases between them. DNA of the CDR3: TGTGCCACCAGTGACCTGAGGGCCTCTTTCCCCCATGAGCAGTTCTTC. It yields the protein CATSDLRASFPHEQFF.

Only a few counts were recorded for this clonotype. V usage is TRBV5-6 and J usage is TRBJ2-1, with 13 positions matching TRBD2. Germline lookup yields CDR1 SGHDT and CDR2 YYEEEE. The CDR3 consists of 18 residues. Trimming removed 3 bases from V and 0 bases from J; junction bases left unmatched: 6. The CDR3 region has the DNA TGTGCCAGCAGCTCACTAGCGGGGGGGACGAGCTCCTACAATGAGCAGTTCTTC. Its translation: CASSSLAGGTSSYNEQFF.

This clonotype turned up a few times. V and J are TRBV29-1 and TRBJ2-3; unclear D gene. The CDR3 runs 13 residues. V shed 3 bases and J shed 2 bases, with 9 bases lying between them. Looked up from germline, CDR1 is SQVTM and CDR2 is ANQGSEA. The DNA for the CDR3 is TGCAGCGTTGAGGGCCCAGCCACAGATACGCAGTATTTT. Translating it yields CSVEGPATDTQYF.

This clonotype was counted between two and nine times. The chain joins TRBV5-1 to TRBJ2-1; TRBD1 agrees at 8 bases. CDR3 length: 15 residues. Germline V gene data show CDR1 as SGHRS and CDR2 as YFSETQ. The V and J ends lost 0 bases and 5 bases, in that order; junction bases with no gene match: 4. CDR3 protein: CASSLGRQGHNEQFF. CDR3 in DNA: TGCGCCAGCAGCTTGGGCCGACAGGGGCACAATGAGCAGTTCTTC.

The sample holds a few counts of this clonotype. The rearrangement uses TRBV4-1 and TRBJ2-1; TRBD2 aligns across 13 bases. This CDR3 has 19 residues. The germline CDR1 and CDR2 sequences are MGHRA and YSYEKL. V gave up 2 bases and J gave up 4 bases; unmatched junction bases: 11. CDR3 in DNA: TGCGCCAGCAGCCAAAGGTCCGGGACTAGCGGGGCCGAGTACAATGAGCAGTTCTTC. Amino acid sequence: CASSQRSGTSGAEYNEQFF.

The table lists this clonotype with a few counts. The chain joins TRBV6-1 to TRBJ1-2; TRBD1 is a possible D gene (6 bases). Germline-derived CDR1 and CDR2 are MNHNS and SASEGT. The CDR3 has 13 residues. Trimming stripped 6 bases from V and 3 bases from J, with 11 bases between. The CDR3 loop is CASRGGIHYGYTF. CDR3 nucleotide sequence: TGTGCCAGCAGAGGGGGGATCCACTATGGCTACACCTTC.

This clonotype was detected once. V gene TRBV3-1 combines with J gene TRBJ2-2; D is undetermined. This CDR3 is built from 15 residues. V was trimmed by 0 bases and J by 3 bases, leaving 8 bases between them. CDR1 is LGHDT, CDR2 YNNKEL, per germline (reference sequence). Here the CDR3 DNA reads TGTGCCAGCAGCCAAGATACATGGGACACCGGGGAGCTGTTTTTT. Its translation: CASSQDTWDTGELFF.